This is a list of T cell receptor beta chains from one sample in a study of CD8+CD57+ T cells in acquired aplastic anemia. TCRdb passed the reads through MiXCR, listing each CDR3 protein once. The sample includes about 210,000 distinct CDR3 sequences, approximately 60% of them seen just once. The material sequenced was sorted CD4+, CD8+, or CD8+CD57+ T cells (not recorded which) from PBMCs. The receptors here all came from a human donor in good health. Both conserved end residues are part of each CDR3. A D gene is named only where the DNA matches it firmly. The size field is filled for only some rows; it gives once, few, many or a size class.

d_call j_call clone_size v_call cdr3_aa cdr3_nt
NA TRBJ2-3 NA TRBV15 CATSTPQGSDTQYF TGTGCCACCAGCACGCCCCAGGGATCAGATACGCAGTATTTT
NA TRBJ2-7 NA TRBV2 CASSGLYEQYF TGTGCCAGCAGCGGACTTTACGAGCAGTACTTC
TRBD2 TRBJ2-7 NA TRBV7-9 CASSTSLAGNRREQYF TGTGCCAGCAGCACAAGCCTAGCGGGAAATAGGCGCGAGCAGTACTTC
TRBD2 TRBJ2-1 NA TRBV4-1 CASSSQGLAVNNEQFF TGCGCCAGCAGCTCACAGGGACTAGCGGTAAACAATGAGCAGTTCTTC
NA TRBJ1-2 few TRBV20-1 CSAWSDTYGYTF TGCAGTGCTTGGTCAGACACGTATGGCTACACCTTC
NA TRBJ2-2 NA TRBV25-1 CASSDLGANTGELFF TGTGCCAGCAGTGACTTAGGAGCGAACACCGGGGAGCTGTTTTTT
NA TRBJ1-6 NA TRBV7-2 CVSSRYLGQGGDSRLHF TGTGTCAGCAGCCGCTATCTGGGGCAGGGTGGAGATTCACGCCTCCACTTT
TRBD1 TRBJ1-1 NA TRBV7-3 CASSLHQGAPEAFF TGTGCCAGCAGCTTACATCAGGGGGCCCCTGAAGCTTTCTTT
NA TRBJ1-6 many TRBV24-1 CATRLYSPLHF TGTGCCACCAGACTGTATTCACCCCTCCACTTT
TRBD1 TRBJ2-7 NA TRBV2 CASTGQESSYEQYF TGTGCCAGCACCGGACAGGAGAGCTCCTACGAGCAGTACTTC
NA TRBJ2-5 NA TRBV2 CASSEALGAEGSVWAQETQYF TGTGCCAGCAGTGAAGCGCTTGGGGCGGAGGGGAGTGTATGGGCCCAAGAGACCCAGTACTTC
NA TRBJ2-7 NA TRBV11-2 CASSLVGTAQETQYEQYF TGTGCCAGCAGCTTAGTCGGTACAGCACAAGAGACCCAGTACGAACAGTACTTC
NA TRBJ2-2 NA TRBV7-3 CASSLVQGTGELFF TGTGCCAGCAGCTTAGTTCAGGGGACCGGGGAGCTGTTTTTT
NA TRBJ2-5 NA TRBV12-3/TRBV12-4 CASSFEGGETQYF TGTGCCAGCAGTTTCGAGGGAGGCGAGACCCAGTACTTC
NA TRBJ1-1 few TRBV27 CASSWSRNTEAFF TGTGCCAGCAGCTGGAGTAGGAACACTGAAGCTTTCTTT
NA TRBJ2-2 NA TRBV7-9 CASSPGTRENTGELFF TGCGCCAGCAGCCCCGGGACCAGGGAGAACACCGGGGAGCTGTTTTTT
NA TRBJ2-5 NA TRBV2 CASNDGFQETQYF TGTGCCAGCAATGACGGGTTCCAAGAGACCCAGTACTTC
NA TRBJ1-1 NA TRBV7-9 CASSSRGGGTEAFF TGTGCCAGCAGCTCTCGAGGGGGAGGCACTGAAGCTTTCTTT
NA TRBJ2-2 NA TRBV20-1 CSAQESGAGNTGELFF TGCAGTGCCCAGGAGTCGGGGGCCGGGAACACCGGGGAGCTGTTTTTT
TRBD1 TRBJ2-7 few TRBV15 CATSPGQGPYEQYF TGTGCCACCAGTCCCGGACAGGGCCCTTACGAGCAGTACTTC
NA TRBJ1-1 NA TRBV7-2 CASSLVTSGSTEAFF TGTGCCAGCAGCTTAGTGACTAGCGGGAGCACTGAAGCTTTCTTT
NA TRBJ1-6 NA TRBV7-9 CASSPQTDAGPNYNSPLHF TGTGCCAGCAGCCCGCAGACCGACGCGGGACCCAACTATAATTCACCCCTCCACTTT
TRBD1 TRBJ2-7 NA TRBV29-1 CNVETGNEQYF TGCAACGTTGAGACAGGGAACGAGCAGTACTTC
NA TRBJ1-2 many TRBV4-2 CASSQGTVGYTF TGTGCCAGCAGCCAAGGAACAGTTGGCTACACCTTC
NA TRBJ1-5 NA TRBV10-1 CASSESSGQPQHF TGCGCCAGCAGTGAGTCGTCCGGGCAGCCCCAGCATTTT
TRBD2 TRBJ2-7 NA TRBV14 CASSPAGTSGGEQYF TGTGCCAGCAGCCCCGCCGGGACTAGCGGAGGGGAGCAGTACTTC
NA TRBJ2-5 NA TRBV10-3 CAISAVQETQYF TGTGCCATCAGTGCCGTTCAAGAGACCCAGTACTTC
NA TRBJ1-4 NA TRBV12-3/TRBV12-4 CASSLVGTDNEKLFF TGTGCCAGCAGTCTCGTGGGGACGGATAATGAAAAACTGTTTTTT
NA TRBJ1-1 NA TRBV5-1 CASRVFGTMNTEAFF TGTGCCAGCCGAGTTTTCGGGACCATGAACACTGAAGCTTTCTTT
TRBD2 TRBJ2-3 NA TRBV9 CASSPGGGNTDTQYF TGTGCCAGCAGTCCCGGGGGGGGGAACACAGATACGCAGTATTTT
NA TRBJ1-1 NA TRBV7-8 CASPRGQRGNTEAFF TGTGCCAGCCCCAGAGGACAGCGAGGGAACACTGAAGCTTTCTTT
NA TRBJ1-6 NA TRBV7-8 CASSLVASHGSPLHF TGTGCCAGCAGCTTAGTTGCGTCTCACGGATCACCCCTCCACTTT
NA TRBJ2-7 NA TRBV10-2 CASSENSGSYEQYF TGCGCCAGCAGTGAGAATAGCGGTTCCTACGAGCAGTACTTC
NA TRBJ2-7 NA TRBV14 CASSQDLGFELSSYEQYF TGTGCCAGCAGCCAAGATTTAGGTTTCGAACTGAGCTCCTACGAGCAGTACTTC
NA TRBJ1-1 many TRBV27 CASSFGVGTEAFF TGTGCCAGCAGTTTCGGGGTGGGCACTGAAGCTTTCTTT
NA TRBJ1-2 NA TRBV5-5 CASSRAGDGYTF TGTGCCAGCAGCCGAGCAGGGGATGGCTACACCTTC
NA TRBJ1-2 few TRBV20-1 CSADLRAGSVYGYTF TGCAGTGCCGATCTCCGTGCAGGGTCCGTGTATGGCTACACCTTC
TRBD1 TRBJ2-7 NA TRBV15 CATSRDRGQEQYF TGTGCCACCAGCAGGGACAGGGGACAGGAGCAGTACTTC
NA TRBJ1-1 many TRBV20-1 CSASQPPNTEAFF TGCAGTGCTAGCCAACCGCCGAACACTGAAGCTTTCTTT
NA TRBJ2-3 NA TRBV24-1 CATSDPTSGASTDTQYF TGTGCCACCAGTGATCCGACCTCGGGGGCTAGCACAGATACGCAGTATTTT